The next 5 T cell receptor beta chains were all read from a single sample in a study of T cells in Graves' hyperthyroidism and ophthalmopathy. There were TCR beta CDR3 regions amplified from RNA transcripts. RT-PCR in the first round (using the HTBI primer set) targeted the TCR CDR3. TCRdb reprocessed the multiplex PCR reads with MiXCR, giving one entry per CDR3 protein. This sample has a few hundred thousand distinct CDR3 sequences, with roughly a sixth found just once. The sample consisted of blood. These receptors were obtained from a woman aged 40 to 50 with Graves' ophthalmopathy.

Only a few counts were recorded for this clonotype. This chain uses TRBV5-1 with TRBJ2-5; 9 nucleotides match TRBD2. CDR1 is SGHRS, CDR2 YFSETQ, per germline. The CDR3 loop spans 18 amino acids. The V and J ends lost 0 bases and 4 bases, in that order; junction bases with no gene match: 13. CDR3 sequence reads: CASSLDVSGGGAGETQYF. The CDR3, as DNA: TGCGCCAGCAGCTTGGACGTCAGCGGCGGGGGGGCGGGAGAGACCCAGTACTTC.

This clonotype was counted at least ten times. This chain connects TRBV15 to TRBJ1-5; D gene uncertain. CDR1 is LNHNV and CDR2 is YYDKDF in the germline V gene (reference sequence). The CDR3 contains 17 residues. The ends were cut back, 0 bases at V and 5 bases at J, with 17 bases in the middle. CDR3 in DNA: TGTGCCACCAGCAGAGATCAAGGCAGGCACCCTTATCAGCCCCAGCATTTT. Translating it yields CATSRDQGRHPYQPQHF.

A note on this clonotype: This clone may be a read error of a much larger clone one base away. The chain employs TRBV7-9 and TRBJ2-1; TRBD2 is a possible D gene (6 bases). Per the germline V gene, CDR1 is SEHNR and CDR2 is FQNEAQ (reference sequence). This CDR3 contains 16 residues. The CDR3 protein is CVSSLRGNWRENEQFF. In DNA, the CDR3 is TGTGTCAGCAGTTTACGGGGGAATTGGCGGGAAAATGAGCAGTTCTTC. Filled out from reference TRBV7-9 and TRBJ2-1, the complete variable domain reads DTGVSQNPRHKITKRGQNVTFRCDPISEHNRLYWYRQTLGQGPEFLTYFQNEAQLEKSRLLSDRFSAERPKGSFSTLEIQRTEQGDSAMYLCVSSLRGNWRENEQFFGPGTRLTVL.

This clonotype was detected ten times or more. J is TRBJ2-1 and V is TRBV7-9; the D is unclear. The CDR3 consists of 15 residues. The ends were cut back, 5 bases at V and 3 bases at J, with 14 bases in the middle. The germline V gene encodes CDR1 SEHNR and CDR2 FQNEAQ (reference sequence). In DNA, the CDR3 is TGTGCCAGCAGCGACGTGGTCAGGATCTACAATGAGCAGTTCTTC. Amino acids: CASSDVVRIYNEQFF. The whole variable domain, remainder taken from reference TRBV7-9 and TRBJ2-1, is DTGVSQNPRHKITKRGQNVTFRCDPISEHNRLYWYRQTLGQGPEFLTYFQNEAQLEKSRLLSDRFSAERPKGSFSTLEIQRTEQGDSAMYLCASSDVVRIYNEQFFGPGTRLTVL.

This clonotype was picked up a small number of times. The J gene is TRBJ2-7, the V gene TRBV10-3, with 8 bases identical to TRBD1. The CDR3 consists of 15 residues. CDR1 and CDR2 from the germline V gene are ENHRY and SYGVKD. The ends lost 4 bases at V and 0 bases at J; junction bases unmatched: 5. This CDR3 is CAISVGGQDSYEQYF. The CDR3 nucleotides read TGTGCCATCAGTGTTGGGGGACAGGACTCCTACGAGCAGTACTTC.